This T cell receptor beta chain was sequenced for a study of blood T cell repertoires in COVID-19 (dated by TCRdb to about 2020). Some background on the complete study: Samples covering the acute and convalescent phases of COVID-19 were provided by collaborators in the United States, Italy and Spain. The samples were drawn from the first 160 participants of the ongoing ImmuneRACE study and from 1,200 or so subjects provided by 6 global collaborators. Nearly every sample came with metadata listing a de-identified subject ID, COVID-19 status, age in years and sex. Subjects who had been exposed to COVID-19, were actively infected with it, or had recovered from it provided the deeply sampled blood TCRbeta repertoires that made up the dataset. Where available, HLA class I and class II types were obtained from metadata supplied by the sample provider rather than from assay-based typing. A freely available public database, intended as a resource for researchers studying the immune response to SARS-CoV-2, is where the repertoires were released. The prospective study material was composed of cDNA or gDNA derived from T cells, B-cell-depleted T cells, or PBMCs. What the study reported, not specific to this receptor: Clinical and demographic metadata were provided uncurated, with the amount varying by source and participant.

The CDR3 has 15 amino acids, counting the end cysteine and phenylalanine. Only CDR3 DNA remains: 45 bases, in frame from the first base. CDR1 and CDR2, per the germline V gene, are MDHEN and SYDVKM. V trim: 2 bases; J trim: 8 bases; unmatched bases: 8. Comment on this clone: Its antigen remains undetermined. The sample holds no much larger clone one base away, and base qualities are not on file.

Collaborating institutions collected whole blood in K2EDTA tubes following their own protocols. Collaborator samples were shipped for TCRbeta analysis as frozen whole blood, isolated PBMCs, or DNA extracted from either sample type. The immunoSEQ Assay, a bias-controlled multiplex PCR, was used to amplify TCRbeta CDR3 regions from genomic DNA. From the authors' description of their analysis: Within the assay, amplification of reference gene primers was used to estimate how many nucleated cells each sample contained. To quantify the absolute abundance of each unique TCRbeta CDR3 rearrangement, sequence reads were collapsed and filtered. For each sample, productive Simpson clonality was calculated by taking the square root of Simpson's diversity index across productive rearrangements. Not all clones reach the TCRdb copy of this immuneACCESS table, which keeps in-frame sequences only. Checked studies attribute under half of the gap to unresolved V genes and leave the rest unexplained. D and trimming were read from the DNA, whereas the V and J calls and clone size are those reported in that table. The sample table holds 120,000 to 150,000 clones, of which about nine tenths were seen once. The ten largest make up 2.3% of the sample.

The source material was peripheral blood. The V and J genes are TRBV28 and TRBJ2-1; TRBD2 agrees with 8 junctional bases. This clonotype was obtained from a human donor in a cohort sampled during active COVID-19. This receptor carries the CDR3 CASSLQSGGHDEQFF. The nucleotide sequence reads as follows: TGTGCCAGCAGTTTACAATCGGGGGGGCATGATGAGCAGTTCTTC.